This T cell receptor (beta chain) derives from a study of shared clonotypes between healthy human individuals. Produced via immunoSEQ multiplex PCR; TCRdb's table is partial and in-frame only. The table has roughly 2,500,000 clones, 80% to 95% seen once. This CDR3 contains 16 residues. The ends were cut back, 8 bases at V and 5 bases at J, with 21 bases in the middle. Germline CDR1 MDHEN, CDR2 SYDVKM. The sample comprised naive CD4+ T cells from PBMCs. The subset is: CD45RA+ positively selected. The receptor comes from a man between 18 and 35 years old in good health. Some clones in this sample may be carry-over from other donors' samples. The chain uses TRBV28 and TRBJ2-2; unclear D gene. The CDR3 region has the DNA TGTGCCAGCGGGCAAGGTGGGGTCTCGAGAACCGGGGAGCTGTTTTTT. Encoded protein: CASGQGGVSRTGELFF. The variable domain in full, completed from reference TRBV28 and TRBJ2-2, reads DVKVTQSSRYLVKRTGEKVFLECVQDMDHENMFWYRQDPGLGLRLIYFSYDVKMKEKGDIPEGYSVSREKKERFSLILESASTNQTSMYLCASGQGGVSRTGELFFGEGSRLTVL.